Here is one T cell receptor (beta chain) with its context. Its antigen is currently unknown. This sample stems from a study of CD8 T cells in ankylosing spondylitis. Study-wide findings and caveats: Blood of patients with ankylosing spondylitis appeared to be characterized by a TCR beta motif of several highly homologous variants.

This CDR3 has 17 residues. Germline values: CDR1 SGHNT, CDR2 YYREEE (reference sequence). J was trimmed by 5 bases and V by 0 bases; bases with no gene match: 8. TCRdb redid the calling of the 5' RACE reads with MiXCR, one entry per CDR3 protein. The table includes about 700,000 distinct CDR3 sequences, roughly 20% detected once. Material: blood, either unsorted or a sorted T cell fraction (not recorded which). The V call is TRBV5-4, the J call TRBJ2-1, with 10 bases aligning to TRBD2. The TCR was taken from a male donor with ankylosing spondylitis. CDR3 sequence reads: CASSLGLAGVQHNEQFF. CDR3 DNA sequence: TGTGCCAGCAGCTTGGGGCTAGCGGGAGTACAGCACAATGAGCAGTTCTTC.